The sequence of this T cell receptor (beta chain) was determined in a study of shared clonotypes between healthy human individuals. V was trimmed by 0 bases and J by 5 bases, leaving 12 bases between them. Germline values: CDR1 SGHTA, CDR2 FQGTGA. The CDR3 runs 15 residues. TCRdb keeps only in-frame clones here, not all; method: immunoSEQ multiplex PCR. There are some 1.1 million clones in the sample; about 80% occur only once, and approximately 0.95% lies in the top ten. The receptor comes from a man younger than 35 in good health. Some clones in this sample may be carry-over from other donors' samples. The sequenced sample consisted of memory CD4+ T cells from PBMCs. As to subset: CD45RA-negative fraction. This chain connects TRBV7-3 to TRBJ2-3, with D unresolved. The DNA of the CDR3 is TGTGCCAGCAGCTTAACGGGTGGAGACGGAGATACGCAGTATTTT. It is translated as CASSLTGGDGDTQYF.